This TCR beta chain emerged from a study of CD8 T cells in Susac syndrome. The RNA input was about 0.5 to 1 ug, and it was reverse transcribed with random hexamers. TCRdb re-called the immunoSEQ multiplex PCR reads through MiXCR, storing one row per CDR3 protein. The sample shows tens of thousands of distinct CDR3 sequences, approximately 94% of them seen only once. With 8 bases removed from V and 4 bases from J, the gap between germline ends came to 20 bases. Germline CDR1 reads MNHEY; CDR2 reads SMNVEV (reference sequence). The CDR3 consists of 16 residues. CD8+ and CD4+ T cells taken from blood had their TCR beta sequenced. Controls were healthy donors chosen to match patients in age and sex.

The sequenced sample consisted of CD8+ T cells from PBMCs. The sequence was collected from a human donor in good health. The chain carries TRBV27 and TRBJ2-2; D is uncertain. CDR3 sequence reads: CASRLANSVLTGELFF. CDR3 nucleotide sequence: TGTGCCAGCCGACTGGCCAATTCCGTCCTCACCGGGGAGCTGTTTTTT.